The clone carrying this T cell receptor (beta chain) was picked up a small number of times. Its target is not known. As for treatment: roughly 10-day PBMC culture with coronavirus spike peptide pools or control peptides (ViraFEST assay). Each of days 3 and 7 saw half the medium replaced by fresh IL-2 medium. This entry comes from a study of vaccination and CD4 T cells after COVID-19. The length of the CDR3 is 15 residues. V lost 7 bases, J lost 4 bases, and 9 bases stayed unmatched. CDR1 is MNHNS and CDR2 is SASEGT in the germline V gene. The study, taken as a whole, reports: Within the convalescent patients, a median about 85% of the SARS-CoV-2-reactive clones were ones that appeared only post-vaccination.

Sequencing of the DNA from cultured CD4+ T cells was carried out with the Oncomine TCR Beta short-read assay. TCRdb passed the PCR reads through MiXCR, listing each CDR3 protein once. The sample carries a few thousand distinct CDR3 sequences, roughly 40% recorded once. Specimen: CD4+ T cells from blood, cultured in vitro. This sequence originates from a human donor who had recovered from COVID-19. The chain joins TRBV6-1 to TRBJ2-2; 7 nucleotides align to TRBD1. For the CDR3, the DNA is TGTGCCAGCACCCTAAAGGGGGCAAGCACCGGGGAGCTGTTTTTT. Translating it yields CASTLKGASTGELFF.